This note documents a single TCR beta chain sequence. The antigen is unknown. Gene labels here are mouse ones. The read falls 1 residue short of the CDR3 end, and the missing part is taken from the germline J gene. The data were taken from a study of tissue T cells after allogeneic stem cell transplantation. Overall study results and limits: Sampling depth was limited, and the cohort was small and clinically varied. Motif-based clustering found tissue-specific repertoire signatures shared across patients, though few clones were shared.

The CDR3 runs 11 residues. CDR1 is GFQATS and CDR2 is STVNSAI in the germline V gene. V was shortened by 3 bases and J by 2 bases, with 4 bases between the two germline ends. Produced via immunoSEQ multiplex PCR; TCRdb's table is partial and in-frame only. The sample has some 1,200 clones, roughly 50% seen once. The V call is TRBV20, the J call TRBJ1-2; D is ambiguous. The sample was skin. This sequence was found in a female BALB/c mouse in good health. For this strain, the MHC haplotype corresponds to H2-d. The CDR3 reads CGARSNSDYTF. CDR3 DNA, as far as it was read: TGTGGTGCTAGAAGCAACTCCGACTACACC.